This record covers a single T cell receptor (beta chain). This sample is part of a study of OX40 agonist ivuxolimab in advanced cancers. This table comes from immunoSEQ multiplex PCR, and its TCRdb copy is limited to in-frame clones, with some not included. The repertoire holds around 100,000 clones, with around 91% as singletons. The CDR3 covers 17 residues. V gave up 0 bases and J gave up 2 bases, with 14 bases separating them. Germline V gives CDR1 LGHNT, CDR2 FRNRAP. The rearrangement joins TRBV12-5 to TRBJ2-1, with D maybe TRBD2 (6 bases). This clonotype originated in an adult with an advanced solid tumor such as melanoma, head and neck, liver or kidney cancer. Sequenced material: CD4+ or CD8+ T cells sorted from blood, taken in a trial of the OX40 agonist ivuxolimab. For the CDR3, the DNA is TGTGCTAGTGGTTTGGTACTAGGAGGGAGTACCTACAATGAGCAGTTCTTC. Amino acids: CASGLVLGGSTYNEQFF.